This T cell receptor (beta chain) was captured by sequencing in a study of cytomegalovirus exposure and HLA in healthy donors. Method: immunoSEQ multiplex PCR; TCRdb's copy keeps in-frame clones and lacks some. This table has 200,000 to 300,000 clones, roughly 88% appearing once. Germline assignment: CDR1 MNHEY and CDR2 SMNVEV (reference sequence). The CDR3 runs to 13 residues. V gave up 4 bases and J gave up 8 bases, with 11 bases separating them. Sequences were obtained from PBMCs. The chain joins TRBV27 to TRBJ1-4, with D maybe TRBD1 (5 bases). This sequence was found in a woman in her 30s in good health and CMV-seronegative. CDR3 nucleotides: TGTGCCAGCAGTTATCAGGGTGCGGAAAAACTGTTTTTT. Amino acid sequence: CASSYQGAEKLFF.